The sample holds a few counts of the clone carrying this TCR beta chain. This record comes from a study of blood T cells in healthy people across ages. The CDR3 spans 15 residues. Trimming shortened V by 4 bases and J by 3 bases, and 13 bases separated the two germline ends. From germline, CDR1 is SGHNT and CDR2 YENEEA. Donors ranged from about 6 to 90 years old and were healthy Caucasians in Russia. With a J-beta primer mix and a sample-barcoded 5' primer, a second PCR ran roughly 6 to 11 cycles. TCRdb re-derived calls from the 5' RACE reads in MiXCR, one entry per CDR3 protein. This table has 650,000 to 1,000,000 distinct CDR3 sequences, about 36% appearing once.

The sample consisted of blood. This TCR was sampled from a man in his late teens or twenties in good health. V and J are TRBV11-3 and TRBJ2-1; D is unresolved. DNA of the CDR3: TGTGCCAGCAGCTCCGGATCCACCGTCTACAATGAGCAGTTCTTC. It translates to CASSSGSTVYNEQFF.